This TCR beta chain was obtained from a study of naive and memory T cell subsets. For this clonotype: The antigen is not known.

Study observations and caveats: Potentially, T cell activation and differentiation skew this RNA-based measurement. Tuberculin site TCR excess was interpreted as type IV hypersensitivity infiltration.

Four PCR rounds used nested alpha and beta constant region primers plus the SP2 primer. TCRdb reprocessed the UMI-ligation and nested PCR reads via MiXCR and lists one record per CDR3 protein. This table has about 14,000 distinct CDR3 sequences, about 5% appearing once. Trimming removed 2 bases from V and 4 bases from J, with 9 bases in between. Germline CDR1 reads ENHRY; CDR2 reads SYGVKD. This CDR3 is 15 amino acids long. Regarding treatment: skin biopsy from PPD injection site in Mantoux-positive individual. TCR cDNA received a 3' ligated oligonucleotide that carried a UMI. Skin biopsies came from PPD injection sites in Mantoux-positive individuals.

This material consisted of skin, taken from a tuberculin skin test site. The TCR sequence derives from an adult in good health. This chain connects TRBV10-3 to TRBJ1-6; D uncertain. DNA for the CDR3: TGTGCCATCAGTGAGAAGGACCTTTATAATTCACCCCTCCACTTT. Its protein is CAISEKDLYNSPLHF.